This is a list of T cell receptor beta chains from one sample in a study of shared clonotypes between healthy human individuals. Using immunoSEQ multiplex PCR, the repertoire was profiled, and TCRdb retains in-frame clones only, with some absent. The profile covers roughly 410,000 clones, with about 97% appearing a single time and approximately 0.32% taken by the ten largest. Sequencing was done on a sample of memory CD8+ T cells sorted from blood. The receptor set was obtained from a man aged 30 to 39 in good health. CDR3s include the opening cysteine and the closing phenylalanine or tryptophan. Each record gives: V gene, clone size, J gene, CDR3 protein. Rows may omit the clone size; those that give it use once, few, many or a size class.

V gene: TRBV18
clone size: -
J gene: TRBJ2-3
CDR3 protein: CASLRDFGTDTQYF

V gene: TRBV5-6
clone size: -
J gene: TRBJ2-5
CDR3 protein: CASSFSPGVDQETQYF

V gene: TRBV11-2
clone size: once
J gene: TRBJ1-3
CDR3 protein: CASSSTGSRSGNTIYF

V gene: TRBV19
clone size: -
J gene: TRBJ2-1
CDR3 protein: CASSPSLLAGAGHNEQFF

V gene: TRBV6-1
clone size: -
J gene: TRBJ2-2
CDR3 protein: CASSVRAELFF

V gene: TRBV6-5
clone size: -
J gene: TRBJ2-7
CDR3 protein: CFHPCQDSYEQYF

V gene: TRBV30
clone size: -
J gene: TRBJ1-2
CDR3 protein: CAWSPPWTGDYGYTF

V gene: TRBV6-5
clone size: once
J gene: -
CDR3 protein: CASSYSVGNNEQYF

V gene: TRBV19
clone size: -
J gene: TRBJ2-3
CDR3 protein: CASSNTQRESTDTQYF

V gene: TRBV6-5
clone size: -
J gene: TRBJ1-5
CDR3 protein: CASSSPRRNQPQHF

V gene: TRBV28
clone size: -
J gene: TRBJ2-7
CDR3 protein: CASRSLAGLSYEQYF

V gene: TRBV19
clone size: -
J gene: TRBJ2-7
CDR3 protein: CASSVELVGEQYF

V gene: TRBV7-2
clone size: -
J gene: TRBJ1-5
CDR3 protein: CASSDQIQPQHF

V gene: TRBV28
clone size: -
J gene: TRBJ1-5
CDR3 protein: CASSGPGTASNQPQHF

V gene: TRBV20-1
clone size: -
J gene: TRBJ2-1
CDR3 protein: CSARRAKQFF